A selection of T cell receptor beta chains follows, all from one sample in a study of OX40 agonist ivuxolimab in advanced cancers. Repertoires were generated with immunoSEQ multiplex PCR, while TCRdb's copy carries only in-frame clones and drops some. The profile shows 60,000 to 70,000 clones, around four fifths of them singletons. The sample consisted of CD4+ or CD8+ T cells sorted from blood, taken in a trial of the OX40 agonist ivuxolimab. The origin of the receptors is an adult with an advanced solid tumor such as melanoma, head and neck, liver or kidney cancer. Both conserved end residues are part of each CDR3. D genes are given only for firm matches. Not all rows give a size; the values are once, few, many and, for expanded clones, a class.

d_call	clone_size	j_call	v_call	cdr3_nt	cdr3_aa
TRBD2	.	TRBJ2-3	TRBV30	TGTGCCTGGAGTGACGGAGCGGGAGATCGGAATACGCAGTATTTT	CAWSDGAGDRNTQYF
.	.	TRBJ1-2	TRBV7-8	TGTGCCAGCAGTCCTTATATAGTTGCAGGGGAGACCTATGGCTACACCTTC	CASSPYIVAGETYGYTF
.	.	TRBJ2-7	TRBV29-1	TGCAGCGTTGGGAAGAGGGCAGGTGGGTATTCCTACGAGCAGTACTTC	CSVGKRAGGYSYEQYF
TRBD2	.	TRBJ2-1	TRBV5-1	TGCGCCAGCAGCTTGCGGGGCGGGAGGGCGAGCTCCTACAATGAGCAGTTCTTC	CASSLRGGRASSYNEQFF
.	.	TRBJ1-5	TRBV28	TGTGCCAGCAGTTTGAGTGCGTACGGGCAGCCCCAGCATTTT	CASSLSAYGQPQHF
.	.	TRBJ1-1	TRBV29-1	TGCAGCGTTGCCGGACATATGAACACTGAAGCTTTCTTT	CSVAGHMNTEAFF
.	.	TRBJ1-1	TRBV18	TGTGCCAGCTCACCTCCCACGGGGGTGGGCACTGAAGCTTTCTTT	CASSPPTGVGTEAFF
TRBD1	few	TRBJ1-2	TRBV6-6	TGTGCCAGCAGTTCATTCACGGGACAGTGGGTTGGCTACACCTTC	CASSSFTGQWVGYTF
TRBD1	.	TRBJ2-1	TRBV18	TGTGCCAGCTCGGACAGGGCCCCCAATGAGCAGTTCTTC	CASSDRAPNEQFF
.	few	TRBJ2-5	TRBV9	TGTGCCAGCAGCCAAGGGGAGACCCAGTACTTC	CASSQGETQYF
.	.	TRBJ1-1	TRBV4-1	TGCGCCAGCAGCCAAGTTCCCAGGATGAACACTGAAGCTTTCTTT	CASSQVPRMNTEAFF
.	.	TRBJ1-2	TRBV11-2	TGTGCCAGCAGTTTTAGCTTGGGGTATGGCTACACCTTC	CASSFSLGYGYTF
TRBD2	.	TRBJ2-1	TRBV7-3	TGTGCCAGCAGCATGACTAGCAACCCCTACAATGAGCAGTTCTTC	CASSMTSNPYNEQFF
TRBD2	.	TRBJ2-3	TRBV19	TGTGCCAGTACACCCGAGGGAGGATGGCGGGGGGCGGAGGATACGCAGTATTTT	CASTPEGGWRGAEDTQYF
.	.	TRBJ1-5	TRBV28	TGTGCCAGCAGTTATTATAGCAATCAGCCCCAGCATTTT	CASSYYSNQPQHF
.	.	TRBJ1-4	TRBV20-1	TGCAGTGCTGGAGGGACAGAAAAACTGTTTTTT	CSAGGTEKLFF
.	.	TRBJ1-1	TRBV14	TGTGCCAGCAGTCAATCCCTCATAGGGTTGGCTGAAGCTTTCTTT	CASSQSLIGLAEAFF
.	few	TRBJ2-4	TRBV7-2	TGTGCCAGCAGCCGCCGAGGGGGGGGCATTCAGTACTTC	CASSRRGGGIQYF
.	.	TRBJ2-7	TRBV6-1	TGTGCCAGCAGTGAAGCCAACACGTACGAGCAGTACTTC	CASSEANTYEQYF
.	.	TRBJ2-1	TRBV7-3	TGTGCCAGCAGCCCCTCGGGAGTCCCCTACAATGAGCAGTTCTTC	CASSPSGVPYNEQFF
TRBD2	.	TRBJ2-3	TRBV6-5	TGTGCCAGCAGTTACGCTAGCGGGAGAACAGATACGCAGTATTTT	CASSYASGRTDTQYF
.	.	TRBJ2-1	TRBV5-1	TGCGCCAGCAGCTGGGCCCCGAGCTCCTACAATGAGCAGTTCTTC	CASSWAPSSYNEQFF
.	.	TRBJ2-2	TRBV21-1	TGTGCCAGCAGCCCAACTTGGGGTCTAGCGGGAGGGGCGAACACCGGGGAGCTGTTTTTT	CASSPTWGLAGGANTGELFF
.	few	TRBJ2-4	TRBV19	TGTGCCAGTAGTCGCCAGAAGGGTGACATTCAGTACTTC	CASSRQKGDIQYF
TRBD2	few	TRBJ2-3	TRBV11-2	TGTGCCAGCAGCCCCGGGACACTGAGCGGGAGGTACACAGATACGCAGTATTTT	CASSPGTLSGRYTDTQYF
TRBD1	.	TRBJ2-1	TRBV6-1	TGTGCCAGCAGTGTACAGACAGGGTCCAATGAGCAGTTCTTC	CASSVQTGSNEQFF
.	few	TRBJ1-4	TRBV29-1	TGCAGCGGGCGTCTTAATGAAAAACTGTTTTTT	CSGRLNEKLFF
.	.	TRBJ1-4	TRBV7-2	TGTGCCAGCAGCTTAGCGGGGGCCGGGAATGAAAAACTGTTTTTT	CASSLAGAGNEKLFF
.	.	TRBJ1-5	TRBV6-6	TGTGCCAGCAGTTATTCTGGGGAGCCCCAGCATTTT	CASSYSGEPQHF
.	.	TRBJ1-5	TRBV5-3	TGTGCCAGAAGCTTAAGTACAGGGTTTGGTCAGCCCCAGCATTTT	CARSLSTGFGQPQHF
TRBD1	.	TRBJ1-1	TRBV14	TGTGCCAGCAGCCAAGCCATGTACAGGGGTAGGGAGGACACTGAAGCTTTCTTT	CASSQAMYRGREDTEAFF
.	.	TRBJ1-2	TRBV5-1	TGCGCCAGCCGACGCTTGGAAGGCTATGGCTACACCTTC	CASRRLEGYGYTF
TRBD2	.	TRBJ2-3	TRBV15	TGTGCCACCGCAAGCGGGGACCCCACAGATACGCAGTATTTT	CATASGDPTDTQYF
.	.	TRBJ1-3	TRBV18	TGTGCCAGCTCACCAGCAGGGCCCGGAAACACCATATATTTT	CASSPAGPGNTIYF
TRBD2	.	TRBJ2-2	TRBV5-1	TGCGCCAGCAGCCCCGGACTAGCGGGGGGATCTGCCGGGGAGCTGTTTTTT	CASSPGLAGGSAGELFF
TRBD1	.	TRBJ2-7	TRBV19	TGTGCCAGTAGTATTAAGGGGACAGGGTCCTACGAGCAGTACTTC	CASSIKGTGSYEQYF
TRBD1	.	TRBJ1-2	TRBV6-5	TGTGCCAGCAGTACCAGAACAGGGGACTATGGCTACACCTTC	CASSTRTGDYGYTF
.	.	TRBJ2-2	TRBV9	TGTGCCAGCAGCCCGACAGGGAACACCGGGGAGCTGTTTTTT	CASSPTGNTGELFF
TRBD1	.	TRBJ1-5	TRBV28	TGTGCCAGCAGCTACCGGGACAGAAGCAATCAGCCCCAGCATTTT	CASSYRDRSNQPQHF
.	.	TRBJ1-5	TRBV30	TGTGCCTGGAGTGGAGGGTTGGGTCAGCCCCAGCATTTT	CAWSGGLGQPQHF
.	.	TRBJ1-4	TRBV5-1	TGCGCCAGCAGCTTTACGGCGACAACTAATGAAAAACTGTTTTTT	CASSFTATTNEKLFF
.	.	TRBJ2-7	TRBV5-4	TGTGCCAGCAGCTTTCAGGGACGGCACGAGCAGTACTTC	CASSFQGRHEQYF